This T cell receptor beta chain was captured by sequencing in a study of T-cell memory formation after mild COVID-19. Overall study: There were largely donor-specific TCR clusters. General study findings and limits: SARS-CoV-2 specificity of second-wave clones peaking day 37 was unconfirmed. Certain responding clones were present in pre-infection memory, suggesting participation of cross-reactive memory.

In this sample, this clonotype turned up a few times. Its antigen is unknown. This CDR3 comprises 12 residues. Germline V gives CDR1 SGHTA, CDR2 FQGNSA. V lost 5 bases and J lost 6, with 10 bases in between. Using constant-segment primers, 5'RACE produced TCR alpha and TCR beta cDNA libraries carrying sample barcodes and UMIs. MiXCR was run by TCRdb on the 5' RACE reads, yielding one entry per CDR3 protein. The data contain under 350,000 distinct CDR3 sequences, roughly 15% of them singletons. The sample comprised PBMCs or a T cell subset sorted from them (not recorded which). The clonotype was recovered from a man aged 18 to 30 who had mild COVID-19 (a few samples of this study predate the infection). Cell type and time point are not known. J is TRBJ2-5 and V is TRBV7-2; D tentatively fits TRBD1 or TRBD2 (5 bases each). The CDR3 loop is CASSPMGQTQYF. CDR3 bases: TGTGCCAGCAGCCCAATGGGACAGACCCAGTACTTC.